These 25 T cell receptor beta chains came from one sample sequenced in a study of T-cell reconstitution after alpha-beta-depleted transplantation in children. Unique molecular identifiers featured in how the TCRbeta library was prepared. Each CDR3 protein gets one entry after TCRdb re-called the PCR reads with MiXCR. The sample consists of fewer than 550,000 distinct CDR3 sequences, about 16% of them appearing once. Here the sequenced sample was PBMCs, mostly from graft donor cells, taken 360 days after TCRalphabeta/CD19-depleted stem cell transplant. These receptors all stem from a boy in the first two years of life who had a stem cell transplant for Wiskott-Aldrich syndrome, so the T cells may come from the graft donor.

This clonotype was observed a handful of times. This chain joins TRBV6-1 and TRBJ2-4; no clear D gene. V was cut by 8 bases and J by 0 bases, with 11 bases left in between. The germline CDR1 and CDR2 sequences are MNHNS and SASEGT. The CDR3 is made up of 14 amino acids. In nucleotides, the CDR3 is TGTGCCAGCTCGGTATCCTTAGCCAAAAACATTCAGTACTTC. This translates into CASSVSLAKNIQYF.

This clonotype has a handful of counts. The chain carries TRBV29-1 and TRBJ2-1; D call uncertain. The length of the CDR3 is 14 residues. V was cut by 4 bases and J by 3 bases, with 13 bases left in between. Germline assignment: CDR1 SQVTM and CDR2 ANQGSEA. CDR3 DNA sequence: TGCAGCGTTGCGACCCTTAGGGTCTACAATGAGCAGTTCTTC. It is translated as CSVATLRVYNEQFF.

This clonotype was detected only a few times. CDR3 amino acids: CASSPPSGVDFNEQFF. In nucleotides, the CDR3 is TGTGCCAGCAGCCCACCTAGCGGGGTAGATTTCAATGAGCAGTTCTTC. The J gene is TRBJ2-1, the V gene TRBV7-9; 9 nucleotides line up with TRBD2. CDR3 size: 16 residues. CDR1 SEHNR and CDR2 FQNEAQ come from the germline V gene (reference sequence). Trimming took 5 bases from V and 6 from J; bases not matched to a gene: 11.

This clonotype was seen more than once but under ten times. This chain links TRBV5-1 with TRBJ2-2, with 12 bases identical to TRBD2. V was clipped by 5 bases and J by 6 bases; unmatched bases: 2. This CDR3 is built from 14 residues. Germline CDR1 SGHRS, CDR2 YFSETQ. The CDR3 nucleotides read TGCGCCAGCAGGTGGACTAGCGGGGCCGGGGAGCTGTTTTTT. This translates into CASRWTSGAGELFF.

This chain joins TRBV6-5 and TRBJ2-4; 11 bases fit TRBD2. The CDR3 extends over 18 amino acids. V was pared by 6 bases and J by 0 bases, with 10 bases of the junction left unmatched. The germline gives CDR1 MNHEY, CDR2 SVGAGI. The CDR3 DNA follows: TGTGCCAGCAGCTATCGACTAGCGGGGATACTAGCCAAAAACATTCAGTACTTC. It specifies CASSYRLAGILAKNIQYF.

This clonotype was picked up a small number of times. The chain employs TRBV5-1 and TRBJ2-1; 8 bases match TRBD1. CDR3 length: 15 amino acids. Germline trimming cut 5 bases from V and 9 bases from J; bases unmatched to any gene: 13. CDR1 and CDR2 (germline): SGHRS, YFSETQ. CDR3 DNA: TGCGCCAGCAGAGACAGGGGAGGACCACAACGTGAGCAGTTCTTC. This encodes CASRDRGGPQREQFF.

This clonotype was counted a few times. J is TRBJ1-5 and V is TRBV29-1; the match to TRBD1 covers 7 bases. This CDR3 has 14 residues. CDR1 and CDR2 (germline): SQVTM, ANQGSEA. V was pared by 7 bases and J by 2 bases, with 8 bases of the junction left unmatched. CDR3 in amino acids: CSARTGPGNQPQHF. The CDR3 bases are TGCAGCGCTCGGACAGGTCCGGGCAATCAGCCCCAGCATTTT. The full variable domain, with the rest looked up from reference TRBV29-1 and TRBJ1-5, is SAVISQKPSRDICQRGTSLTIQCQVDSQVTMMFWYRQQPGQSLTLIATANQGSEATYESGFVIDKFPISRPNLTFSTLTVSNMSPEDSSIYLCSARTGPGNQPQHFGDGTRLSIL.

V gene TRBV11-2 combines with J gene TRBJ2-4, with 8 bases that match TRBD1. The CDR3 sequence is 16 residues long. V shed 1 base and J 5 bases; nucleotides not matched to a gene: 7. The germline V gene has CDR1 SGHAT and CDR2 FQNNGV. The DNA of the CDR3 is TGTGCCAGCAGCTTAGGGGCCGGGACAGGAGAAAACATTCAGTACTTC. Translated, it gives CASSLGAGTGENIQYF.

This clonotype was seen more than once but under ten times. CDR3 residues: CASSLGFMGGAALEQYF. The CDR3, as DNA: TGTGCCAGCAGCTTAGGTTTTATGGGGGGTGCCGCTCTCGAGCAGTACTTC. This chain connects TRBV7-2 to TRBJ2-7; tentative D call: TRBD2 (6 bases). CDR3 length: 17 residues. V was pared by 1 base and J by 6 bases, with 22 bases between. Germline CDR1 SGHTA, CDR2 FQGNSA.

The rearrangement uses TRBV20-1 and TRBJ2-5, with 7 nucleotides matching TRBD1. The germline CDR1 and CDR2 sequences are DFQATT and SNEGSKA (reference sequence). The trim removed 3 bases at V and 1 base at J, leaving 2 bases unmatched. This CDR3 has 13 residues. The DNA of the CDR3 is TGCAGTGCTAGCGCAGGGGGCCAAGAGACCCAGTACTTC. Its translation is CSASAGGQETQYF.

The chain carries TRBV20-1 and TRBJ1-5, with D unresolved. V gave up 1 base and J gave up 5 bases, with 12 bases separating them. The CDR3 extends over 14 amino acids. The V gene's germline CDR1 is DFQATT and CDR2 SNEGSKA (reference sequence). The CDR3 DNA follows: TGCAGTGCTAGAGGCGGAAGGGATTATCAGCCCCAGCATTTT. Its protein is CSARGGRDYQPQHF.

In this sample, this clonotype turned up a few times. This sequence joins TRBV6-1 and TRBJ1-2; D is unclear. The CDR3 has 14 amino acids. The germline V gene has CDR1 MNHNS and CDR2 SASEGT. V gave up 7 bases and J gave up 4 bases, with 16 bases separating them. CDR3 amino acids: CASTNTRISYGYTF. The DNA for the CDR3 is TGTGCCAGCACCAATACCCGAATTTCCTATGGCTACACCTTC.

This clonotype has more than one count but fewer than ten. The chain's CDR3 is CASSHPQDTQYF. The CDR3 bases are TGCGCCAGCAGCCACCCACAAGATACGCAGTATTTT. The V and J genes are TRBV4-1 and TRBJ2-3, with D hard to call. Trimming removed 3 bases at V and 5 bases at J, with 6 bases between. Germline-derived CDR1 and CDR2 are MGHRA and YSYEKL. The length of the CDR3 is 12 residues.

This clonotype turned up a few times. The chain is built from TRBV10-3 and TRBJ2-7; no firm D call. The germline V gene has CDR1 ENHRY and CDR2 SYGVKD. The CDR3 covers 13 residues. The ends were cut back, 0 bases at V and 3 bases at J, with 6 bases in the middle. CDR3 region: CAISESIGYEQYF. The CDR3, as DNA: TGTGCCATCAGTGAGTCGATTGGCTACGAGCAGTACTTC.

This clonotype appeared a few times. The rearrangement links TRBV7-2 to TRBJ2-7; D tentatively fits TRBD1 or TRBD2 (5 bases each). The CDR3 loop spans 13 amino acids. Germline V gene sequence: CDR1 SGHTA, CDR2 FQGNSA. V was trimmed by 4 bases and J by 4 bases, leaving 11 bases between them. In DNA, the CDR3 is TGTGCCAGCAGCTACGGGGCTGTATACGAGCAGTACTTC. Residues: CASSYGAVYEQYF.

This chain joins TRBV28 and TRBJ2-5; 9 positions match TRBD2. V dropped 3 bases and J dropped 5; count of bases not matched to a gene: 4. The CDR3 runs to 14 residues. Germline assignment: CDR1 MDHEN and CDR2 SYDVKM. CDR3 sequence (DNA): TGTGCCAGCAGTTTGCGGGGGGGGATTGAGACCCAGTACTTC. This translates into CASSLRGGIETQYF.

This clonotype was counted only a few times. Here the CDR3 DNA reads TGTGCCAGCAGCCGGAGTATACAGGGGAAATTCTACGAGCAGTACTTC. Protein product: CASSRSIQGKFYEQYF. The V and J genes are TRBV12-3 or TRBV12-4 and TRBJ2-7; 7 bases match TRBD1. This CDR3 region has 16 residues. Trimming took 6 bases from V and 3 from J; bases not matched to a gene: 14.

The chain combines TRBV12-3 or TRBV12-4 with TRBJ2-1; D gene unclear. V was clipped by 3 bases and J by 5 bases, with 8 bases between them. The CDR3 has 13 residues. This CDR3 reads CASSLAPDNEQFF. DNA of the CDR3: TGTGCCAGCAGTTTGGCCCCGGACAATGAGCAGTTCTTC.

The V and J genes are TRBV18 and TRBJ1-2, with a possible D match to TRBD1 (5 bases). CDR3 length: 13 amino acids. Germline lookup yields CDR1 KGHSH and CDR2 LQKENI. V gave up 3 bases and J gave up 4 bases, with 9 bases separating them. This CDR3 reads CASSPGPLYGYTF. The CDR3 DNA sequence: TGTGCCAGCTCACCGGGACCCCTCTATGGCTACACCTTC.

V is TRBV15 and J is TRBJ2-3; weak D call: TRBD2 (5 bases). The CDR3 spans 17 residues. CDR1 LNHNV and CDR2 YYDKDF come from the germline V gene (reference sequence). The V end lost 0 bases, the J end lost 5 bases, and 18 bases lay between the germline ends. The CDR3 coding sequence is TGTGCCACCAGCAGAGAGACCTCCGGGCTAGCAGGAGATACGCAGTATTTT. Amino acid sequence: CATSRETSGLAGDTQYF.

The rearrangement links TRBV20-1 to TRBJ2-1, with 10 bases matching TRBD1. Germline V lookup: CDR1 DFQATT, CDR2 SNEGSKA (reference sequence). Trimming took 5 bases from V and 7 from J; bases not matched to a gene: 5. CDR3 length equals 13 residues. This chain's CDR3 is CSAPGTGVNEQFF. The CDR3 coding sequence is TGCAGTGCTCCCGGGACAGGGGTAAATGAGCAGTTCTTC.

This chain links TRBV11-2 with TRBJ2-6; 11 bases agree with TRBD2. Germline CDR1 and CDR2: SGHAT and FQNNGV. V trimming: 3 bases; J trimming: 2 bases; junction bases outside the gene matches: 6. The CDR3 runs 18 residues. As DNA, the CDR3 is TGTGCCAGCAGCTTGACTAGCGGGAAAATTCCTGGGGCCAACGTCCTGACTTTC. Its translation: CASSLTSGKIPGANVLTF.

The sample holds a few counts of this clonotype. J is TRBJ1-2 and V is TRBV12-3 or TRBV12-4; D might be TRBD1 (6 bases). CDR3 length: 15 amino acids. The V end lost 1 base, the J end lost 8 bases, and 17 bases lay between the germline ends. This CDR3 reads CASSLVPGTQRGYTF. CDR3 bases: TGTGCCAGCAGTTTAGTCCCTGGGACACAAAGAGGCTACACCTTC.

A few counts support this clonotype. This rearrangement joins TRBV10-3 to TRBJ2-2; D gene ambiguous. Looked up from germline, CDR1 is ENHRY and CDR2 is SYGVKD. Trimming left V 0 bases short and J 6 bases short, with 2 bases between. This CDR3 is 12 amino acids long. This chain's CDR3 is CAISESSGELFF. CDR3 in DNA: TGTGCCATCAGTGAGTCTTCCGGGGAGCTGTTTTTT.

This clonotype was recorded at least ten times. As DNA, the CDR3 is TGTGCCAGCAGCATCCCGGGGGGTTGGGTCACCGGGGAGCTGTTTTTT. Amino acids: CASSIPGGWVTGELFF. The gene calls are TRBV7-8 and TRBJ2-2; TRBD2 matches at 7 bases. Germline values: CDR1 SGHVS, CDR2 FQNEAQ. The CDR3 length is 16 residues. V lost 5 bases and J lost 4; bases outside the gene matches: 10.